This T cell receptor (beta chain) emerged from a study of siplizumab effects on memory and regulatory T cells. Broader study findings: Mean Treg-derived proportions of mappable alloreactive CD4+ clones were less than 75% for siplizumab and roughly 30% for controls.

The CDR3 sequence is 14 residues long. Germline V gene lookup returns CDR1 KGHSH and CDR2 LQKENI. V gave up 8 bases and J gave up 5 bases; unmatched junction bases: 5. A remark on this clone: What it recognizes is unknown.

Sequencing of each sample assayed some 10^5 TCR templates. Clones were read by immunoSEQ multiplex PCR, and TCRdb kept only the in-frame ones, dropping some. The sample contains around 100,000 clones, 75% to 95% of which appear only once. The chain joins TRBV18 to TRBJ2-2; TRBD1 aligns across 10 bases. This receptor was identified in a human donor in good health. The source material was CD4+ T cells sorted from blood. The CDR3 sequence: CASRDRGETGELFF. As DNA, the CDR3 is TGTGCCAGCCGGGACAGGGGTGAAACCGGGGAGCTGTTTTTT.